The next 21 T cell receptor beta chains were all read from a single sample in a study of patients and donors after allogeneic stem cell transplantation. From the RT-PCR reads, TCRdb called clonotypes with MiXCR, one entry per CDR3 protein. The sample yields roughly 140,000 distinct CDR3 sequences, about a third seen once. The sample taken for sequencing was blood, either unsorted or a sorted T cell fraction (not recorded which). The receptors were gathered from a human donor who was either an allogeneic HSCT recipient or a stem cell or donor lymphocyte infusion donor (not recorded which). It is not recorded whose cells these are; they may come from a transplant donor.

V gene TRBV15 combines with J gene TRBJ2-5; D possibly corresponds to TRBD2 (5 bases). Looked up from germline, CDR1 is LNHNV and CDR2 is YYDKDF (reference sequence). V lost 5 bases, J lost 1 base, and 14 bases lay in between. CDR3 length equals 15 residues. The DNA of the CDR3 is TGTGCCACCAGCCTTACCGGGATTTCCCAAGAGACCCAGTACTTC. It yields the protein CATSLTGISQETQYF.

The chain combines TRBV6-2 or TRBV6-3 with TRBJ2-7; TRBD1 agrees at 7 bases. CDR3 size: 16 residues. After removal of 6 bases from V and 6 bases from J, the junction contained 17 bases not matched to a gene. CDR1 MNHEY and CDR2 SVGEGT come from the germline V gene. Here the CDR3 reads CASSLGFGTALSEQYV. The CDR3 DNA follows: TGTGCCAGCAGCCTCGGTTTCGGGACAGCGTTATCCGAGCAGTACGTC.

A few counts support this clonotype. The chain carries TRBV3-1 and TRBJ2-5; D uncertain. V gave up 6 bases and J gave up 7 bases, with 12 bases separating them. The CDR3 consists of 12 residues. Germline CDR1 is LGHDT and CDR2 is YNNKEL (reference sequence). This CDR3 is CASRRAGGTQYF. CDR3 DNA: TGTGCCAGCAGACGCGCCGGTGGGACCCAGTACTTC.

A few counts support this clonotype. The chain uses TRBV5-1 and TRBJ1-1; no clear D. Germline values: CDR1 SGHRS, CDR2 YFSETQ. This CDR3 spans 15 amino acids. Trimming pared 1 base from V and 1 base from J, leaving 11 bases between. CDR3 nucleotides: TGCGCCAGCAGCTTGCAAAGACTCTGGAACACTGAAGCTTTCTTT. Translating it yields CASSLQRLWNTEAFF. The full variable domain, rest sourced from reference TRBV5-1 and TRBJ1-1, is KAGVTQTPRYLIKTRGQQVTLSCSPISGHRSVSWYQQTPGQGLQFLFEYFSETQRNKGNFPGRFSGRQFSNSRSEMNVSTLELGDSALYLCASSLQRLWNTEAFFGQGTRLTVV.

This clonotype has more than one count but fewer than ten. CDR3 sequence reads: CASSKGKEGTPLAKNIQYF. The CDR3 DNA reads TGTGCCAGCAGCAAAGGAAAGGAGGGGACACCTCTAGCCAAAAACATTCAGTACTTC. The J gene is TRBJ2-4, the V gene TRBV21-1; the table's D call of TRBD1 was not tested on the DNA. TRBV21-1 is an annotated pseudogene. The CDR3 covers 19 residues.

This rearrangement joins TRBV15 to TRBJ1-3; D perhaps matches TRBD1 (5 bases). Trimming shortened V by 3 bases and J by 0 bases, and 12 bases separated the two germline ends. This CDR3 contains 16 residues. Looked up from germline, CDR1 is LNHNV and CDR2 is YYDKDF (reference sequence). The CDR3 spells CATSSYRSFSGNTIYF. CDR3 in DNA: TGTGCCACCAGCAGTTACAGGTCTTTCTCTGGAAACACCATATATTTT.

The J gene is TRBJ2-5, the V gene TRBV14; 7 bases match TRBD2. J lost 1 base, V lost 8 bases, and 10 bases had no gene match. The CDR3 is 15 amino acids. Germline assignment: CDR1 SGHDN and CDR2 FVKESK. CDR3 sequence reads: CASSPSGETQETQYF. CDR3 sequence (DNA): TGTGCCAGCTCGCCGAGCGGGGAGACCCAAGAGACCCAGTACTTC.

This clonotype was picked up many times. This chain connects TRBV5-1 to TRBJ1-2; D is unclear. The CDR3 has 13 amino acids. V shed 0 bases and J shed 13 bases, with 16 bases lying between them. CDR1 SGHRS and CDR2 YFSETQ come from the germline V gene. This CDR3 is CASSLVGSLLLTF. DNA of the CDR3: TGCGCCAGCAGCTTGGTGGGCAGCCTTCTACTCACCTTC. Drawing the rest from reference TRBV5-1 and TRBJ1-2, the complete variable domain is KAGVTQTPRYLIKTRGQQVTLSCSPISGHRSVSWYQQTPGQGLQFLFEYFSETQRNKGNFPGRFSGRQFSNSRSEMNVSTLELGDSALYLCASSLVGSLLLTFGSGTRLTVV.

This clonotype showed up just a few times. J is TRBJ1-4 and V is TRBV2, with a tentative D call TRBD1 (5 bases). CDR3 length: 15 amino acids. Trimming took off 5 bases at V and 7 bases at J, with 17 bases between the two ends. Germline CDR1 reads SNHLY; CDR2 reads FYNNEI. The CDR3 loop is CASSTEGRRSEKLFF. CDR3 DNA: TGTGCCAGCAGTACTGAGGGGAGGCGGAGTGAAAAACTGTTTTTT.

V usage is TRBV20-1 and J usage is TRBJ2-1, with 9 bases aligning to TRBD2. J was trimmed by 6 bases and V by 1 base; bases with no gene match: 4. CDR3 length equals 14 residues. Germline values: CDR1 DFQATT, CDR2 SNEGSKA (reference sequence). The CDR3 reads CSARASGVVNEQFF. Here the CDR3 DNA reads TGCAGTGCTAGAGCTAGCGGGGTGGTCAATGAGCAGTTCTTC.

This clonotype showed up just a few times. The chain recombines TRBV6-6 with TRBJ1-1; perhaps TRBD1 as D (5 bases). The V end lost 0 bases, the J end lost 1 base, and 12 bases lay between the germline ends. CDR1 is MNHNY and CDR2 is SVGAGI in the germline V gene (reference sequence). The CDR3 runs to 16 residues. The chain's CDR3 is CASSYSRGLGNTEAFF. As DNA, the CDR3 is TGTGCCAGCAGTTACTCGAGGGGCCTAGGGAACACTGAAGCTTTCTTT.

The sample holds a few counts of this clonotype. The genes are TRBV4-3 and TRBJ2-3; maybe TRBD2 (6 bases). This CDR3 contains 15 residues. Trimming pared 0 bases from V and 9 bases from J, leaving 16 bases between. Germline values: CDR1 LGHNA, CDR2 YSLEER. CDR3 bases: TGCGCCAGCAGCCAAGATCGTGGCCGCGGGGAGACGCAGTATTTT. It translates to CASSQDRGRGETQYF.

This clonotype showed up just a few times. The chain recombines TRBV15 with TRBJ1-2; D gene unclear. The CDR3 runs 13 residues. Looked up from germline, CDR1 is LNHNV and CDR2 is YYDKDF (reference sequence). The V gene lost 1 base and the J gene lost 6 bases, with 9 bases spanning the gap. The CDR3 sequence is CATSRGGSDGYTF. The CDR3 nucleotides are TGTGCCACCAGCAGAGGTGGCTCTGATGGCTACACCTTC.

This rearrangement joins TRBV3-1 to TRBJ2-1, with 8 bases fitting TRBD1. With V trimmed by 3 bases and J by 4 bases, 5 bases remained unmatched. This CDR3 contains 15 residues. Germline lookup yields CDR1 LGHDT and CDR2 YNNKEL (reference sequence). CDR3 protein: CASSHPRTGYNEQFF. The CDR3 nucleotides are TGTGCCAGCAGCCACCCCCGGACAGGGTACAATGAGCAGTTCTTC.

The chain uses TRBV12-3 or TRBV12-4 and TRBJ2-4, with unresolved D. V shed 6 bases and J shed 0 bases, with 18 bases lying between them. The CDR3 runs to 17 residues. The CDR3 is CASSPSLRDLAKNIQYF. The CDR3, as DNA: TGTGCCAGCAGCCCTTCTTTACGCGACCTAGCCAAAAACATTCAGTACTTC.

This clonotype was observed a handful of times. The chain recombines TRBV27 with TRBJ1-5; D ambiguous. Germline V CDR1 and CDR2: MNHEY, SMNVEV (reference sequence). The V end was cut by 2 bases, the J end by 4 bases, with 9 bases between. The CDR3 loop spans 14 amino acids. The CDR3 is CASSLILGNQPQHF. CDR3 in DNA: TGTGCCAGCAGTTTAATTTTAGGGAATCAGCCCCAGCATTTT.

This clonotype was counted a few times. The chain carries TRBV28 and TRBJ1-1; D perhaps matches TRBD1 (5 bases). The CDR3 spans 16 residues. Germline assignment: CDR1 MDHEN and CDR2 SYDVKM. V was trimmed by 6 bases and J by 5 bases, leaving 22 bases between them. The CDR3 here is CASRGWDGRPVTEAFF. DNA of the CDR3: TGTGCCAGCAGGGGATGGGACGGCCGTCCGGTTACTGAAGCTTTCTTT.

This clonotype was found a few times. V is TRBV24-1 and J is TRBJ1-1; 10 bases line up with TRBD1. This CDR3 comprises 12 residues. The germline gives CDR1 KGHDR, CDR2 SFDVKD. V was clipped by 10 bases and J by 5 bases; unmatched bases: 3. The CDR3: CATGQGETEAFF. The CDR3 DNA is TGTGCCACAGGACAGGGGGAGACTGAAGCTTTCTTT.

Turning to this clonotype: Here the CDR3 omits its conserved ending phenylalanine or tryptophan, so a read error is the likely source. CDR3: CASSLGDRPSSPLHL. The DNA of the CDR3 is TGCGCCAGCAGCTTGGGAGACAGGCCGAGTTCACCCCTCCACCTT. The rearrangement uses TRBV5-1 and TRBJ1-6; maybe TRBD1 (6 bases). This CDR3 contains 15 residues. Germline V gives CDR1 SGHRS, CDR2 YFSETQ. Trimming removed 0 bases from V and 9 bases from J, with 13 bases in between.

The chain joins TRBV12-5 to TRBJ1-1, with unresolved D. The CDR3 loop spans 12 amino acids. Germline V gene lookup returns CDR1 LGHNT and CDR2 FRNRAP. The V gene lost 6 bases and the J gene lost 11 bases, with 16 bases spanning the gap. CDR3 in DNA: TGTGCTAGTGGATCCGACGTCGGAAGGGCTTTCTTT. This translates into CASGSDVGRAFF. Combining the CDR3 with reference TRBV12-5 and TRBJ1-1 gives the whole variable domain DARVTQTPRHKVTEMGQEVTMRCQPILGHNTVFWYRQTMMQGLELLAYFRNRAPLDDSGMPKDRFSAEMPDATLATLKIQPSEPRDSAVYFCASGSDVGRAFFGQGTRLTVV.

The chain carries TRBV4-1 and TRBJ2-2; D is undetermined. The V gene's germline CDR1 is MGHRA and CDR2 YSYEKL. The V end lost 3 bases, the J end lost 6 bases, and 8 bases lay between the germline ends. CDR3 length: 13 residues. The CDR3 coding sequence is TGCGCCAGCAGCCAGTTTTTTCCCGGGGAGCTGTTTTTT. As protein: CASSQFFPGELFF.